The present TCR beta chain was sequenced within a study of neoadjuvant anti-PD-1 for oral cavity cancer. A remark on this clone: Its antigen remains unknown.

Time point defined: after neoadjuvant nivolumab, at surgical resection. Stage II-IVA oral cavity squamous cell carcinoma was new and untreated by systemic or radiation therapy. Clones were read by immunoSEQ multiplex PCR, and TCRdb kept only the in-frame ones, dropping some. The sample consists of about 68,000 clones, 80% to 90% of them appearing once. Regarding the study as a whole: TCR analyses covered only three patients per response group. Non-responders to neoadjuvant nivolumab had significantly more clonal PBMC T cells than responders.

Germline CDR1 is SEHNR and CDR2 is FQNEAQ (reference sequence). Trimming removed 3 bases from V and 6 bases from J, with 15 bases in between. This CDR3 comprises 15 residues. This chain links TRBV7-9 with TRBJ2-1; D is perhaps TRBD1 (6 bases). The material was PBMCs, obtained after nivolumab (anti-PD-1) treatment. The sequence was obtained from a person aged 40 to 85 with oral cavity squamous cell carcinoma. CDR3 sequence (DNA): TGTGCCAGCAGCTTCGACAGGTCTTCGGGCAATGAGCAGTTCTTC. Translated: CASSFDRSSGNEQFF.